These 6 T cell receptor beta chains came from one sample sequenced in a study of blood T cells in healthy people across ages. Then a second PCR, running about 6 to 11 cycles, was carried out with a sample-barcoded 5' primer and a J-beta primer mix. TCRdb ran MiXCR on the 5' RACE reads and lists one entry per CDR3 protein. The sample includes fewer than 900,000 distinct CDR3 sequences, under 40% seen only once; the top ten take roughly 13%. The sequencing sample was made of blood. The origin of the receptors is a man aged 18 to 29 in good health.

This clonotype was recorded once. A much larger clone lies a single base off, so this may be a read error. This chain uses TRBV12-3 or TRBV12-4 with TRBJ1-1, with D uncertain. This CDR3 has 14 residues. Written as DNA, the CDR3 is TGTGCCAGCAGGTTAGGGAGAGTGAACACTGAAGCTTTCTTT. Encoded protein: CASRLGRVNTEAFF.

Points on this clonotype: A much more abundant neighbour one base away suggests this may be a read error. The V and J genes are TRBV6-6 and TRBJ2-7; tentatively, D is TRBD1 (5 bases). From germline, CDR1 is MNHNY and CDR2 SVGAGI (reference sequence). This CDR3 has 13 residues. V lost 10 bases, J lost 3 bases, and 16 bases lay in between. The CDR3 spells CAISHRISYEQYF. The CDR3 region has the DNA TGTGCCATCAGCCACAGGATCAGCTACGAGCAGTACTTC.

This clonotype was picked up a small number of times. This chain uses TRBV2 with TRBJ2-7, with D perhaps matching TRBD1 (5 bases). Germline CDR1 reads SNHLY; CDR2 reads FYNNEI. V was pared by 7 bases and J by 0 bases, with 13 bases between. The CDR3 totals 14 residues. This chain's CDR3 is CASTTWGLSYEQYF. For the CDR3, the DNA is TGTGCCAGCACCACTTGGGGCCTCTCCTACGAGCAGTACTTC.

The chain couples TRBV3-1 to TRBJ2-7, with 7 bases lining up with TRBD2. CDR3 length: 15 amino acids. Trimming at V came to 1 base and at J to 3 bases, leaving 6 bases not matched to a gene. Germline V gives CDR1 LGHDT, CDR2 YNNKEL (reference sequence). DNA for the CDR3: TGTGCCAGCAGCCAAGTGGCTAGCGGATTCTACGAGCAGTACTTC. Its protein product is CASSQVASGFYEQYF.

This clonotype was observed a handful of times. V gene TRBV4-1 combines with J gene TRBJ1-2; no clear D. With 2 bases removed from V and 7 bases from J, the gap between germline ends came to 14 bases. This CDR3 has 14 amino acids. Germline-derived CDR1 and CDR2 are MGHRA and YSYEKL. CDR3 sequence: CASSQLQYYAGYTF. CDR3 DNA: TGCGCCAGCAGCCAACTACAGTACTATGCTGGCTACACCTTC.

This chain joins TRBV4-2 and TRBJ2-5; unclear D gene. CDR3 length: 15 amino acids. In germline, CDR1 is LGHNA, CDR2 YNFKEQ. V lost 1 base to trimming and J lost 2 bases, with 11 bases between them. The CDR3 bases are TGTGCCAGCAGCCAAGGCCCTACAGCGCAAGAGACCCAGTACTTC. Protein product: CASSQGPTAQETQYF.